This T cell receptor (beta chain) was documented in a study of T cells in Graves' hyperthyroidism and ophthalmopathy. General study points: Blood shared most expanded thyroid clonotypes above 0.001.

The V and J ends lost 6 bases and 5 bases, in that order; junction bases with no gene match: 4. Germline values: CDR1 MDHEN, CDR2 SYDVKM. The CDR3 contains 14 residues. This clonotype appeared many times. Its antigen remains unknown. From RNA transcripts, TCR beta CDR3 regions were amplified. The HTBI set primed first-round TCR CDR3 RT-PCR. TCRdb reanalysed the multiplex PCR reads using MiXCR and keeps one entry per CDR3 protein. Of about 420,000 distinct CDR3 sequences listed, about an eighth were seen once; the top ten hold roughly 4.8%. The chain uses TRBV28 and TRBJ2-1; 10 bases fit TRBD1. The sample taken for sequencing was blood. The clonotype comes from a woman aged 18-29 years with Graves' hyperthyroidism. In DNA, the CDR3 is TGTGCCAGCAGAACGGGACAGGGGAACAATGAGCAGTTCTTC. Translating gives CASRTGQGNNEQFF.